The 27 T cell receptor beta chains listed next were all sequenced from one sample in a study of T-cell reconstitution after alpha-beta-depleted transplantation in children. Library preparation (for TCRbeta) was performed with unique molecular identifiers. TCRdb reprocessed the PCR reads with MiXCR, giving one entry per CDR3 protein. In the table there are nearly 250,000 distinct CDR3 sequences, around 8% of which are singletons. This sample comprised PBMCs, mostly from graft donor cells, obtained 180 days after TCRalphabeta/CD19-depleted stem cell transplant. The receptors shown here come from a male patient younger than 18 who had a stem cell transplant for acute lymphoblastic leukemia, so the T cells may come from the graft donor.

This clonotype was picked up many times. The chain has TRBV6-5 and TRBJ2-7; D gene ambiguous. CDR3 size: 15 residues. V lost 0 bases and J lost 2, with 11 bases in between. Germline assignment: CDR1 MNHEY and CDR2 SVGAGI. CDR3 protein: CASSYSFQPTYEQYF. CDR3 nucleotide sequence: TGTGCCAGCAGTTACTCGTTTCAGCCTACCTACGAGCAGTACTTC.

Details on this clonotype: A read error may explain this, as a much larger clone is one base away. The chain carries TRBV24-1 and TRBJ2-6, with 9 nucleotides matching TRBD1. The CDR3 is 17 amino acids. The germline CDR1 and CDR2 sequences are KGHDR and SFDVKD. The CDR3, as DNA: TGTGCCACCAGTGGCCTCACAGGGGGCGGAGGGGTCAACGTCCTGACTTTC. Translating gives CATSGLTGGGGVNVLTF.

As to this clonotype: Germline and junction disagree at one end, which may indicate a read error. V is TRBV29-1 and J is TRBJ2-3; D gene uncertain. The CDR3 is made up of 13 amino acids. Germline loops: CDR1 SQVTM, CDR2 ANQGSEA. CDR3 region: CSVEGGSTDTHYF. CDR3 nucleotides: TGCAGCGTTGAGGGTGGCAGCACAGATACGCATTATTTT.

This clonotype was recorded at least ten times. The CDR3 region is CASSLISGRRNNEQFF. The CDR3 nucleotides read TGTGCCAGCAGTCTAATTAGCGGGAGACGAAACAATGAGCAGTTCTTC. The rearrangement uses TRBV28 and TRBJ2-1, with 9 nucleotides matching TRBD2. Unmatched junction bases numbered 10, after V lost 5 bases and J lost 5 bases. This CDR3 has 16 residues. CDR1 is MDHEN, CDR2 SYDVKM, per germline.

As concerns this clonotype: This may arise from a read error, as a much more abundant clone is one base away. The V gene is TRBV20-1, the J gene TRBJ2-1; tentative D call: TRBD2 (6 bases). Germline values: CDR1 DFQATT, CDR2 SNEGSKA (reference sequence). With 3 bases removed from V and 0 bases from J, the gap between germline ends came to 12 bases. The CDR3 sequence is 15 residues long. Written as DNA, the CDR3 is TGCAGTGCTAGGATGCGGGGAGGCTCCTACAATGAGCAGTTCTTC. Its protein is CSARMRGGSYNEQFF.

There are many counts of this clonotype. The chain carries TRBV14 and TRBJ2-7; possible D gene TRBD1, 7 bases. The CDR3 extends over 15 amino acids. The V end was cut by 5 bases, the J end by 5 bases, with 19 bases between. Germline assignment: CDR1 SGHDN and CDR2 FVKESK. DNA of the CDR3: TGTGCCAGCAGCTATTTGGGGGGCAGGGGGAACGAGCAGTACTTC. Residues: CASSYLGGRGNEQYF.

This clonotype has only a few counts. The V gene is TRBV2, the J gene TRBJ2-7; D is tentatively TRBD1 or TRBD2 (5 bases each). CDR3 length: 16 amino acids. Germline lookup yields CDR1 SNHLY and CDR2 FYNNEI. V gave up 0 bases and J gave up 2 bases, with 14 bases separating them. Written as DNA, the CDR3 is TGTGCCAGCAGTGAAGCCTGGGACCAGCCCCCCTACGAGCAGTACTTC. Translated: CASSEAWDQPPYEQYF. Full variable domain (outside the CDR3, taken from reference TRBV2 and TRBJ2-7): EPEVTQTPSHQVTQMGQEVILRCVPISNHLYFYWYRQILGQKVEFLVSFYNNEISEKSEIFDDQFSVERPDGSNFTLKIRSTKLEDSAMYFCASSEAWDQPPYEQYFGPGTRLTVT.

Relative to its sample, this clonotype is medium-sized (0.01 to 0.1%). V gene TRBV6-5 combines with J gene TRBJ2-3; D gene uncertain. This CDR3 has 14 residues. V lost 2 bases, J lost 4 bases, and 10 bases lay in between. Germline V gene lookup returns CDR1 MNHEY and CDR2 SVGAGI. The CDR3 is CASSYEGNADTQYF. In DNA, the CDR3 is TGTGCCAGCAGTTACGAAGGGAACGCAGATACGCAGTATTTT.

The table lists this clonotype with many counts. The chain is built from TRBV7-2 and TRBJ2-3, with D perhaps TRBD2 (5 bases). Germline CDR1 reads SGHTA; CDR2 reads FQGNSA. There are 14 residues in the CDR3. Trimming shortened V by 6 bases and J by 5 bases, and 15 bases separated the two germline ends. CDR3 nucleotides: TGTGCCAGCAGTACCGGGCCCCGGGGAGATACGCAGTATTTT. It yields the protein CASSTGPRGDTQYF.

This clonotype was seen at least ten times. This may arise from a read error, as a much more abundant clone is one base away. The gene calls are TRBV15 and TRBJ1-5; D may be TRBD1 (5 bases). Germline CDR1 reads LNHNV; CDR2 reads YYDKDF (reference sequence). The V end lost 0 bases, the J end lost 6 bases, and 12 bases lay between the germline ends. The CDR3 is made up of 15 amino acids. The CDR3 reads CATSRDRTSVQPQHF. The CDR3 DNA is TGTGCCACCAGCAGAGATCGGACATCAGTTCAGCCCCAGCATTTT.

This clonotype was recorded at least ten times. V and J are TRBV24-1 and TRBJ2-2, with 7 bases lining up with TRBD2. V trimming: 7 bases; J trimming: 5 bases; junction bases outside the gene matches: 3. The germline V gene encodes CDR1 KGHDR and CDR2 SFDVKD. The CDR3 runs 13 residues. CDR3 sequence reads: CATRERGTGELFF. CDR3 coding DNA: TGTGCCACCAGAGAGCGGGGAACCGGGGAGCTGTTTTTT.

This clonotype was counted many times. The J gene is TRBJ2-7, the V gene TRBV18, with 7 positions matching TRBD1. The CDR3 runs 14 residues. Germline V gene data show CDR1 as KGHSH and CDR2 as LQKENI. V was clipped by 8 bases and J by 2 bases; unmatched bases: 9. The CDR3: CASASGQLTYEQYF. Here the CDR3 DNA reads TGTGCCAGCGCGTCGGGACAGTTAACCTACGAGCAGTACTTC.

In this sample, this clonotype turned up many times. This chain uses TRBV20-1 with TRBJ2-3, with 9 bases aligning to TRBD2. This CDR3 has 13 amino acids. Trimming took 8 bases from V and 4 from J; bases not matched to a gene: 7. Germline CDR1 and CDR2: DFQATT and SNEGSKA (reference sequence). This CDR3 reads CSLAGPGADTQYF. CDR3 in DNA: TGCAGTCTAGCGGGACCCGGGGCAGATACGCAGTATTTT.

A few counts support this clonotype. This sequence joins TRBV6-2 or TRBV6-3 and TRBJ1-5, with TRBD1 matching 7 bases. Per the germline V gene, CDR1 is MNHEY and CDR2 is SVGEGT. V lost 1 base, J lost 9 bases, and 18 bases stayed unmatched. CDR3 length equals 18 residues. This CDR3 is CASSYYSTYRGPLRPQHF. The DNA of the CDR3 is TGTGCCAGCAGTTACTACTCTACATACAGGGGTCCGCTAAGGCCCCAGCATTTT.

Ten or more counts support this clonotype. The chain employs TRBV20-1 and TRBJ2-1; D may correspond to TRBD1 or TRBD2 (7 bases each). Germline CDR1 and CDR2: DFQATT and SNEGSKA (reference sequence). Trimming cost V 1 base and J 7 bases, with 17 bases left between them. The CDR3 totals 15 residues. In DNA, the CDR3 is TGCAGTGCTAGAGGTGACAGGGAGGGATGGAATGAGCAGTTCTTC. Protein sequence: CSARGDREGWNEQFF.

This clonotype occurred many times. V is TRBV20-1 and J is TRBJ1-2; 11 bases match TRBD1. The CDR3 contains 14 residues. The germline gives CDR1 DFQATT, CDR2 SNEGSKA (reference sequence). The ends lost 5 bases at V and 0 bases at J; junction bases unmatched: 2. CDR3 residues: CSAGTGGSNYGYTF. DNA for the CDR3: TGCAGTGCTGGGACAGGGGGATCTAACTATGGCTACACCTTC.

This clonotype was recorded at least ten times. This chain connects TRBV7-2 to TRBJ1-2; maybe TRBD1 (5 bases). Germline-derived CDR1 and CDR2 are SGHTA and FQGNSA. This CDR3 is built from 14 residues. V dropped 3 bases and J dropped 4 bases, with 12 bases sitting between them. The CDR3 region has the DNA TGTGCCAGCAGCTTTGGAGGGGCGGGCTATGGCTACACCTTC. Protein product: CASSFGGAGYGYTF.

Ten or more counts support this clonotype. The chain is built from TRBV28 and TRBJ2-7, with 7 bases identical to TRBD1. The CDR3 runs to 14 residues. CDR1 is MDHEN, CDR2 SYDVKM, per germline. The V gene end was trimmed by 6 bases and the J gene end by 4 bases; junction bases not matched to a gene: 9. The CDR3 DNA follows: TGTGCCAGCAGGGGAAACAGGGGTGGATACGAGCAGTACTTC. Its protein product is CASRGNRGGYEQYF.

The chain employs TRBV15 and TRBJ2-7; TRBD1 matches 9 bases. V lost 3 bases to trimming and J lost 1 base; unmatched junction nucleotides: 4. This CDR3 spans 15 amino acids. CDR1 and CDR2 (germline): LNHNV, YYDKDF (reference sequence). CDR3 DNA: TGTGCCACCAGCAGCCTACAGGGGGCTTCCTACGAGCAGTACTTC. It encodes CATSSLQGASYEQYF. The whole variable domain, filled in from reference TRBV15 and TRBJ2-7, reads DAMVIQNPRYQVTQFGKPVTLSCSQTLNHNVMYWYQQKSSQAPKLLFHYYDKDFNNEADTPDNFQSRRPNTSFCFLDIRSPGLGDTAMYLCATSSLQGASYEQYFGPGTRLTVT.

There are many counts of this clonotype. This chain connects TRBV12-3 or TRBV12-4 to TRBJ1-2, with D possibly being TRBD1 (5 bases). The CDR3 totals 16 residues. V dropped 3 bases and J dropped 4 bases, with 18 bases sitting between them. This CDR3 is CASSLGQGMDVYGYTF. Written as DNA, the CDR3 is TGTGCCAGCAGTTTGGGGCAAGGGATGGATGTCTATGGCTACACCTTC.

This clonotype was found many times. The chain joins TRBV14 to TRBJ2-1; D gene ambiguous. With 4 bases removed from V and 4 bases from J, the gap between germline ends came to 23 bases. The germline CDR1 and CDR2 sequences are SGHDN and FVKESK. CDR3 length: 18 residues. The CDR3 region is CASSPRNLAVFYYNEQFF. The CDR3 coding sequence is TGTGCCAGCAGCCCCCGGAACCTGGCCGTTTTTTATTACAATGAGCAGTTCTTC.

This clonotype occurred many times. The CDR3 spells CASSLAGARDTGELFF. The DNA for the CDR3 is TGCGCCAGCAGCTTAGCGGGAGCCCGTGACACCGGGGAGCTGTTTTTT. The rearrangement joins TRBV5-1 to TRBJ2-2; 8 positions match TRBD2. The CDR3 length is 16 residues. Germline CDR1 reads SGHRS; CDR2 reads YFSETQ. V lost 2 bases and J lost 3; bases outside the gene matches: 6.

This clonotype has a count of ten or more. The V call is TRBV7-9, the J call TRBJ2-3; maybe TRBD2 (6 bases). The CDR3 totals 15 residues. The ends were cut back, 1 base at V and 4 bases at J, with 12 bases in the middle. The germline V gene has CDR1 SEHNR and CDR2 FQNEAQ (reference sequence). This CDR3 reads CASSLGGGDSDTQYF. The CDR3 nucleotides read TGTGCCAGCAGCTTAGGCGGCGGGGACTCAGATACGCAGTATTTT.

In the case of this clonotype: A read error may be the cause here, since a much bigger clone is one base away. The CDR3 DNA sequence: TGTGCCAGCAGTTCGACCGGGACTAGGCATGATCAGTTCTTC. Protein sequence: CASSSTGTRHDQFF. This sequence joins TRBV27 and TRBJ2-1; 8 bases are a match to TRBD2. Germline values: CDR1 MNHEY, CDR2 SMNVEV (reference sequence). This CDR3 spans 14 amino acids.

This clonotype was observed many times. For the CDR3, the DNA is TGTGCCACCAGCAGAGATGAGGCGACAGGGGGGGCCGAGCAGTACTTC. Amino acid sequence: CATSRDEATGGAEQYF. V usage is TRBV15 and J usage is TRBJ2-7; 9 positions agree with TRBD1. J lost 6 bases, V lost 0 bases, and 9 bases had no gene match. The CDR3 contains 16 residues. Germline V gene sequence: CDR1 LNHNV, CDR2 YYDKDF (reference sequence).

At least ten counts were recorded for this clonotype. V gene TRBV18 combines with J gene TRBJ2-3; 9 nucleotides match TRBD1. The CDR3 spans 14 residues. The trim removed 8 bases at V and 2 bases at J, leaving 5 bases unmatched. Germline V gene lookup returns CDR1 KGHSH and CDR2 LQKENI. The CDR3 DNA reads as TGTGCCAGCACCGGACAGGGGCACACAGATACGCAGTATTTT. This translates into CASTGQGHTDTQYF.

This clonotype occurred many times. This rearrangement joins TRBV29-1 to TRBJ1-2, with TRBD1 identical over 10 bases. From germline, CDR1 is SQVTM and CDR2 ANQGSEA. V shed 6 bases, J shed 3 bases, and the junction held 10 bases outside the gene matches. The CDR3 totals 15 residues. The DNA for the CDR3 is TGCAGCGTCGCTGCCGGGACAGGGGAAGACTATGGCTACACCTTC. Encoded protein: CSVAAGTGEDYGYTF. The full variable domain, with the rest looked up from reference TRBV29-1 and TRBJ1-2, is SAVISQKPSRDICQRGTSLTIQCQVDSQVTMMFWYRQQPGQSLTLIATANQGSEATYESGFVIDKFPISRPNLTFSTLTVSNMSPEDSSIYLCSVAAGTGEDYGYTFGSGTRLTVV.